This T cell receptor beta chain was recovered during a study of breast tumors, draining lymph nodes, adjacent tissues. This clonotype was counted ten times or more. The lymph nodes were axillary draining lymph nodes from breast cancer patients. TCRdb reprocessed the multiplex PCR reads via MiXCR and lists one record per CDR3 protein. The table lists around 170,000 distinct CDR3 sequences, around a third of them singletons. Germline V gene lookup returns CDR1 MGHRA and CDR2 YSYEKL. Deletions cut 3 bases from V and 1 base from J, with 13 bases between. CDR3 length: 15 amino acids. The sequence was collected from a female donor with breast cancer. Some clones in this sample may be carry-over from other donors' samples. Sequences were obtained from axillary lymph node tissue. The chain couples TRBV4-1 to TRBJ2-7; D possibly corresponds to TRBD1 (5 bases). This chain's CDR3 is CASSQATGFSYEQYF. The CDR3 region has the DNA TGCGCCAGCAGCCAGGCAACAGGATTTTCCTACGAGCAGTACTTC.